This T cell receptor (beta chain) comes out of a study of graft-versus-host responses after intestinal transplantation. Turning to the study itself: Following induction with anti-thymocyte globulin, all recipients were given tacrolimus and steroids for two to three years.

Clones were sequenced by immunoSEQ multiplex PCR, and TCRdb holds only the in-frame ones, with some missing. The sample contains 80,000 to 85,000 clones, about nine tenths of which appear only once. Notes on this clone: Its antigen is unknown.

V was pared by 1 base and J by 0 bases, with 9 bases between. This CDR3 contains 15 residues. Germline V gene data show CDR1 as SEHNR and CDR2 as FQNEAQ (reference sequence). The chain is built from TRBV7-9 and TRBJ1-2; no definite D call. This TCR derives from a human donor who received an intestinal transplant. The sample in question was unstimulated CD4+ T cells sorted from spleen or lymph node cells, obtained before intestinal transplant. The CDR3: CASSLDGNANYGYTF. The CDR3 region has the DNA TGTGCCAGCAGCTTAGACGGTAACGCTAACTATGGCTACACCTTC.